The clone carrying this TCR beta chain was observed many times. Its antigen remains unidentified. This sample stems from a study of human T cells and chemical hapten exposure. The wider study: While the roughly 22-week study was under way, patients received diphenylcyclopropenone on the scalp every week.

As for time point: patch test 2, 6 weeks after DPC sensitization. As to treatment: therapeutic diphenylcyclopropenone sensitization with weekly scalp DPC. It was unfractionated whole blood from which total RNA was extracted. Regarding the study as a whole: Among TCRs, those above 1 in 1000 frequency were unaffected by DPC sensitization. While controls formed fewer of them, expanded TCRs formed significantly more large CDR3 similarity clusters.

TCRdb analysed the RACE reads with MiXCR anew, one entry per CDR3 protein. The sample records approximately 97,000 distinct CDR3 sequences, over 10% being singletons. This receptor was identified in a woman aged 40 to 50 with alopecia areata. Some clones in this sample may be carry-over from other donors' samples. Sequences were derived from whole blood, sampled in connection with sensitization to the hapten diphenylcyclopropenone (DPC).

CDR3 protein: CASSLGTLPGQGTYEQYF. Here the CDR3 DNA reads TGTGCCAGCAGTTTAGGCACCCTTCCGGGACAGGGGACCTACGAGCAGTACTTC. This sequence joins TRBV27 and TRBJ2-7, with 10 positions matching TRBD1. Germline values: CDR1 MNHEY, CDR2 SMNVEV (reference sequence). Germline trimming cut 2 bases from V and 2 bases from J; bases unmatched to any gene: 12. The CDR3 extends over 18 amino acids.